This T cell receptor beta chain was found in a study of PD-1 blockade in classical Hodgkin lymphoma. V lost 0 bases, J lost 3 bases, and 4 bases lay in between. Germline CDR1 is SGHNT and CDR2 is YYREEE (reference sequence). CDR3 length: 12 residues. Profiling relied on immunoSEQ multiplex PCR, and the TCRdb table lists in-frame clones only, not all of them. The sample holds roughly 150,000 clones, approximately 72% seen once. Each of the patients experienced relapse following autologous stem cell transplantation, and their brentuximab vedotin exposure differed. Comments on this clone: Its specificity is unknown. In the same sample, other DNA sequences code for this CDR3.

General study points: Whoever responded completely had baseline diversity much like that seen in newly diagnosed patients.

The specimen comprised peripheral blood mononuclear cells (PBMCs), sampled before the second cycle of nivolumab. V and J are TRBV5-4 and TRBJ2-7; D not resolved. This clonotype was sampled from a human donor with classical Hodgkin lymphoma. CDR3 nucleotides: TGTGCCAGCAGCTTGGGAGGCTACGAGCAGTACTTC. Translation: CASSLGGYEQYF.